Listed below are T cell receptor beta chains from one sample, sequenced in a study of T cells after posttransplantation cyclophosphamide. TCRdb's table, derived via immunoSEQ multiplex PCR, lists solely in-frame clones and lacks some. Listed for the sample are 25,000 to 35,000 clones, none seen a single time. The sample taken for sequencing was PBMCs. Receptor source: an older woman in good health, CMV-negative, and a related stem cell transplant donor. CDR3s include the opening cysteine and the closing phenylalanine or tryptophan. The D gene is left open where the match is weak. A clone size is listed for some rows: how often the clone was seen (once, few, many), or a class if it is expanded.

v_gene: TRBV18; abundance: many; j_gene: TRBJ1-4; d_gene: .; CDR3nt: TGTGCCAGCTCATCCAGGGGAGCAACTAATGAAAAACTGTTTTTT; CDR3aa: CASSSRGATNEKLFF
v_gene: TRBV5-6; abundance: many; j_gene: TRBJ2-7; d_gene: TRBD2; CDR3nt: TGTGCCAGCAGGGGACTAGCGGACTCCTACGAGCAGTACTTC; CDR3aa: CASRGLADSYEQYF
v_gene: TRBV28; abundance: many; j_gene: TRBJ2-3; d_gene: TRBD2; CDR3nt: TGTGCCAGCACTCCTAGCGGGGGCACAGATACGCAGTATTTT; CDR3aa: CASTPSGGTDTQYF
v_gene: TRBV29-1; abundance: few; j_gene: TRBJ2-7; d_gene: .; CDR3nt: TGCAGCGGAGCGGGTCTCTACTACGAGCAGTACTTC; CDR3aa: CSGAGLYYEQYF
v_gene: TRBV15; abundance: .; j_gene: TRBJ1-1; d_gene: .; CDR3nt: TGTGCCACCAGCAGAGTCGCAGGGGCGGGCACTGAAGCTTTCTTT; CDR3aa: CATSRVAGAGTEAFF
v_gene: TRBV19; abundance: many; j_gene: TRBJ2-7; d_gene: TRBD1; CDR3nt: TGTGCCAGCGCAAGACAGGGCTCCTTCTACGAGCAGTACTTC; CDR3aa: CASARQGSFYEQYF
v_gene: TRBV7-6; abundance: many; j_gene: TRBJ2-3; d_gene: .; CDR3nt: TGTGCCAGCAGCTTAGGAGGCATTAGCACAGATACGCAGTATTTT; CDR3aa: CASSLGGISTDTQYF
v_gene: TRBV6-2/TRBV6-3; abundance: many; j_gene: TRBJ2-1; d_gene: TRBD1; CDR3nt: TGTGCCAGCAGGACTTGGACAGGGCGGTTCAATGAGCAGTTCTTC; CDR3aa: CASRTWTGRFNEQFF
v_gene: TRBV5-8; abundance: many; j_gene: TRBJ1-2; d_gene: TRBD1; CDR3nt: TGTGCCAGCAGTCTTGGACAGGGACCGGGCTACACCTTC; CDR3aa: CASSLGQGPGYTF
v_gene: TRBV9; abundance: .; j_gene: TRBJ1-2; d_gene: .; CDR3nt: TGTGCCAGCAGCGCCACACCAGCGAACTATGGCTACACCTTC; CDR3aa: CASSATPANYGYTF
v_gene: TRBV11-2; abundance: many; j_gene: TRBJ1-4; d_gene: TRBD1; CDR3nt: TGTGCCAGCAGCTTACCGGGACAGGGCCGAAAACTGTTTTTT; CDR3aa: CASSLPGQGRKLFF
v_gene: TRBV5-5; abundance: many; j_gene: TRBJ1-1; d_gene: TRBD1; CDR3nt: TGTGCCAGCAGCCCACCCTCGACAGGGTGGACTGAAGCTTTCTTT; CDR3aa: CASSPPSTGWTEAFF
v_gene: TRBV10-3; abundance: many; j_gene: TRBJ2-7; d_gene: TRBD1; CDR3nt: TGTGCCATCAGCCCGGGACAGGGCCACTACGAGCAGTACTTC; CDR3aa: CAISPGQGHYEQYF
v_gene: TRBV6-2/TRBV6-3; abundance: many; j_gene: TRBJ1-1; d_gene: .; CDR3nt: TGTGCCAGCAGTCTCGGGGGGGGACTCGGGAACACTGAAGCTTTCTTT; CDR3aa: CASSLGGGLGNTEAFF
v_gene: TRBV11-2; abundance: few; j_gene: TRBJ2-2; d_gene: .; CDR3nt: TGTGCCAGCAGCGCCCGGTCAGGGGTCAGCACCGGGGAGCTGTTTTTT; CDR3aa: CASSARSGVSTGELFF
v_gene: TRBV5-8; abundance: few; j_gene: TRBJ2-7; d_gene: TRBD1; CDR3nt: TGTGCCAGCAGGTGGGGACAGTCCTACGAGCAGTACTTC; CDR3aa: CASRWGQSYEQYF
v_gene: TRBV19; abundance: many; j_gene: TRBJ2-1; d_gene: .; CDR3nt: TGTGCCAGTAGTATAGATCGGCTGGGGGCGCCTGATGAGCAGTTCTTC; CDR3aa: CASSIDRLGAPDEQFF
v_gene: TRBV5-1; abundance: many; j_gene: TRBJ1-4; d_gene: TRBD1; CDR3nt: TGCGCCAGCAGCCAGGGGGCAACTAATGAAAAACTGTTTTTT; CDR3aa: CASSQGATNEKLFF
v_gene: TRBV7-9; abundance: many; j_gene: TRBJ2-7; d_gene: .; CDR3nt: TGTGCCAGCAGCCTCCCCCAGGGAAGAAACGAGCAGTACTTC; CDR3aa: CASSLPQGRNEQYF
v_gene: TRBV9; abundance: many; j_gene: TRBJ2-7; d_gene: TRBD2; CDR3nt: TGTGCCAGCAGCGTTACTAGCGGGAGAGGGTACGAGCAGTACTTC; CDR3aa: CASSVTSGRGYEQYF
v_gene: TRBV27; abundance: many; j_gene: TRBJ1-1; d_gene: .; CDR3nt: TGTGCCAGCAGTTTACGGGGTTTGAACACTGAAGCTTTCTTT; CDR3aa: CASSLRGLNTEAFF
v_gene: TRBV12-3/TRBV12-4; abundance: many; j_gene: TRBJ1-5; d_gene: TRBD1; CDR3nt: TGTGCCAGCAGTGGAACAGGGGGCAGACAGCCCCAGCATTTT; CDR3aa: CASSGTGGRQPQHF
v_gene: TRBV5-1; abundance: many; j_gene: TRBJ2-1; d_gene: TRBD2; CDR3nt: TGCGCCAGCAAAATCCCAGGGACTAGCGGGAGCTCAGATGAGCAGTTCTTC; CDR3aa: CASKIPGTSGSSDEQFF
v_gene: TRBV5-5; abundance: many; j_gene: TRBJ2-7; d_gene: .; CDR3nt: TGTGCCAGCAGCTTGGGTTGGGACACCTCCTCTTACGAGCAGTACTTC; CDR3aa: CASSLGWDTSSYEQYF
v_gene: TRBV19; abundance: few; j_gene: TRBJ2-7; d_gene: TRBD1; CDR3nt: TGTGCCAGTAGTTTTCAGCCGGGACAGGGTGTCTACGAGCAGTACTTC; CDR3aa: CASSFQPGQGVYEQYF
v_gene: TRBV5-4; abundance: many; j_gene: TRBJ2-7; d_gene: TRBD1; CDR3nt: TGTGCCAGCAGCTCGAGGACAGGGCGCAACGAGCAGTACTTC; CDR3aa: CASSSRTGRNEQYF
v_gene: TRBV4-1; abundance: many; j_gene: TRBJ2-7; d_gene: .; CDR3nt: TGCGCCAGCAGCCAAGAACAGGGAGGCCACGAGCAGTACTTC; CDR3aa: CASSQEQGGHEQYF
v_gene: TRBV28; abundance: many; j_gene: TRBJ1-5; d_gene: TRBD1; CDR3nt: TGTGCCAGCACTCCTTACCCGGGACAGGGAACCGGTCAGCCCCAGCATTTT; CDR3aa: CASTPYPGQGTGQPQHF
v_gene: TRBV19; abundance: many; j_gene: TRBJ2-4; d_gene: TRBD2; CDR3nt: TGTGCCAGTAGTGAAAGACTAGCGGGAGTGTGGCCCGAGATTCCGGCCAAAAACATTCAGTACTTC; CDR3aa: CASSERLAGVWPEIPAKNIQYF
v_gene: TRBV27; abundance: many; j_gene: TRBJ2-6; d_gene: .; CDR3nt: TGTGCCAGCAGTTTCAGGTCTGGGGCCAACGTCCTGACTTTC; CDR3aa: CASSFRSGANVLTF
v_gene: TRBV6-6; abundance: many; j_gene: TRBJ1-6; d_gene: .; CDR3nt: TGTGCCAGCAGTCCCGGACAGTATAATTCACCCCTCCACTTT; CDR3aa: CASSPGQYNSPLHF
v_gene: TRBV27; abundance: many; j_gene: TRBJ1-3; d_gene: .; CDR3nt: TGTGCCAGCAGTTCACTTGGGACAGGAAACACCATATATTTT; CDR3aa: CASSSLGTGNTIYF
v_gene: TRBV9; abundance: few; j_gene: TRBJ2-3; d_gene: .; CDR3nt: TGTGCCAGCAGCGTAGGAATCGGGGGTGCCTCCGATACGCAGTATTTT; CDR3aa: CASSVGIGGASDTQYF
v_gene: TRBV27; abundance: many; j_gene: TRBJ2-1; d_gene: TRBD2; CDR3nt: TGTGCCAGCAGACGACTAGCGGGGGTTAACAATGAGCAGTTCTTC; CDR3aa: CASRRLAGVNNEQFF
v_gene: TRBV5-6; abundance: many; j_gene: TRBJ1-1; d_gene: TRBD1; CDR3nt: TGTGCCAGCAGCTCCACAGGGGGCGCGTACGCTGAAGCTTTCTTT; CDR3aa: CASSSTGGAYAEAFF
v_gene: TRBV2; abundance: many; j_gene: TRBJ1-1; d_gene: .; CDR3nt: TGTGCCAGCAGTGCCCCCCGGGGAGTCTTGAACACTGAAGCTTTCTTT; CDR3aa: CASSAPRGVLNTEAFF
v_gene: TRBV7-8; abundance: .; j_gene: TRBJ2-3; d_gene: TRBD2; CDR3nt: TGTGCCAGCATAGAGGGGGTCCTAGCGGGAGAAACAGATACGCAGTATTTT; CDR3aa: CASIEGVLAGETDTQYF
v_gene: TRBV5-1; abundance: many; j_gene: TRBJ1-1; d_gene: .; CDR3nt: TGCGCCAGCAGCTTGGGGCAGGGAGGTACTGAAGCTTTCTTT; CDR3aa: CASSLGQGGTEAFF
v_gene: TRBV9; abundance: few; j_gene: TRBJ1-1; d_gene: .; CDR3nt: TGTGCCAGCAGCGTAGACAGGGTCAACACTGAAGCTTTCTTT; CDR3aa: CASSVDRVNTEAFF
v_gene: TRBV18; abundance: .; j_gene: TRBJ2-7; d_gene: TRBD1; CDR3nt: TGTGCCAGCTCATCCGGGACAGGGGAGATCTACGAGCAGTACTTC; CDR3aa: CASSSGTGEIYEQYF
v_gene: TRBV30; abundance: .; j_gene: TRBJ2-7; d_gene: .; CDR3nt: TGTGCCTGGAGTGACCGGGGTAAAGGCTACGAGCAGTACTTC; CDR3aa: CAWSDRGKGYEQYF
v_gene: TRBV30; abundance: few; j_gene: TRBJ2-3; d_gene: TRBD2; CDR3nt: TGTGCCTGGAGCCGACTAGCGGGGGGATCAGATACGCAGTATTTT; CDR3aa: CAWSRLAGGSDTQYF
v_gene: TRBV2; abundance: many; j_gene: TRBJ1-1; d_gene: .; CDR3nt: TGTGCCAGCAGTGAAGCGCTTCGGGGGGAAGCTTTCTTT; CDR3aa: CASSEALRGEAFF
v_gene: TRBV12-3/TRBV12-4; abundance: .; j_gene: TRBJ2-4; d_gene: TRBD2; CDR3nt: TGTGCCAGCAAGCTGGGACTAGCGGGAAACATTCAGTACTTC; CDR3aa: CASKLGLAGNIQYF
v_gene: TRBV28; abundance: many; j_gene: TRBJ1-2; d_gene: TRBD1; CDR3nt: TGTGCCAGCAGTGGAGGGGGCTTCGGTAACTATGGCTACACCTTC; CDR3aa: CASSGGGFGNYGYTF
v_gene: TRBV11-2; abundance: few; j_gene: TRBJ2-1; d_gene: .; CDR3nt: TGTGCCAGCAGCTTAGCGGGGATGTACAATGAGCAGTTCTTC; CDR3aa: CASSLAGMYNEQFF
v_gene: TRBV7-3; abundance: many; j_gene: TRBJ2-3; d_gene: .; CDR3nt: TGTGCCAGCGATCCAGGGCCTAGCGCAGGGTCGGATACGCAGTATTTT; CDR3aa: CASDPGPSAGSDTQYF
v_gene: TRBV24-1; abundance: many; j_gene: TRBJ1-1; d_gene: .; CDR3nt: TGTGCCACCAGTGATTGGGCCCATGATGAAGCTTTCTTT; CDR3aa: CATSDWAHDEAFF
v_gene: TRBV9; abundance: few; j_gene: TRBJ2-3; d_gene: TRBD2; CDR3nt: TGTGCCAGCAGCGTAGGCGGGGGGGGCACAGATACGCAGTATTTT; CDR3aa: CASSVGGGGTDTQYF
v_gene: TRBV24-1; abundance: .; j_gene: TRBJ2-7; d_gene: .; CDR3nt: TGTGCCACCAGTGCGGCTAGCTCCTACGAGCAGTACTTC; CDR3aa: CATSAASSYEQYF
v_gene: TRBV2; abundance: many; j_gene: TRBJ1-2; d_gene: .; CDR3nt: TGTGCCAGCCGGGGGGTCGGCTACTATGGCTACACCTTC; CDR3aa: CASRGVGYYGYTF
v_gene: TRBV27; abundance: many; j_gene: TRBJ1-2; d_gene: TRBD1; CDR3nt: TGTGCCAGCAGTACGGCGGGACAGGGGGTAGGCTACACCTTC; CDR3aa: CASSTAGQGVGYTF
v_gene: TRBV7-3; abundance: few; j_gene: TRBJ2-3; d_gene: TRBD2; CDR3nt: TGTGCCAGCAGCTCAAGGGGGGCTAGCGGGGGGGCCCCAGATACGCAGTATTTT; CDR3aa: CASSSRGASGGAPDTQYF
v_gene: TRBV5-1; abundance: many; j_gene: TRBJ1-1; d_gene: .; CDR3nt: TGCGCCAGCAGCTTGGAAAGTGTCAGGGGAGCGACTGAAGCTTTCTTT; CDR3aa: CASSLESVRGATEAFF